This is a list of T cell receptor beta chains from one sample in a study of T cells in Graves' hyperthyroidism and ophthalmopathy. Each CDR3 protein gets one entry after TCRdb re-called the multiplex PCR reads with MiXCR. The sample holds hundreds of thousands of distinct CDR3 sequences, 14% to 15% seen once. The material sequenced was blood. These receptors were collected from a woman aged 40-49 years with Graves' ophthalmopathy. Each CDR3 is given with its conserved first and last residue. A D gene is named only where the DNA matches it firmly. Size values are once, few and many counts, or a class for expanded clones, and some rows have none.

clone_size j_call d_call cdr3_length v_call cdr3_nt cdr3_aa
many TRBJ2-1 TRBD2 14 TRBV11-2 TGTGCCAGCAGTGGGACTAGCGGGCCGAATGAGCAGTTCTTC CASSGTSGPNEQFF
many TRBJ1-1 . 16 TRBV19 TGTGCCAGTAGTATTGGCAGAGGTGGGGACGACACTGAAGCTTTCTTT CASSIGRGGDDTEAFF
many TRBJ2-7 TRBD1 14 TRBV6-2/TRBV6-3 TGTGCCAGCAGTTACGAGGGGGCGCGAAACGAGCAGTACTTC CASSYEGARNEQYF
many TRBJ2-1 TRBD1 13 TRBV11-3 TGTGCCAGCAGTGGACAGGGGTTCAATGAGCAGTTCTTC CASSGQGFNEQFF
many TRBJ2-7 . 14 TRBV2 TGTGCCAGCAGTGAAACGGTGGAGAACTACGAGCAGTACTTC CASSETVENYEQYF
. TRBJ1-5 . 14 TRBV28 TGTGCCAGCAGTTTATGGGGTTCTCCTACGGCCCAGCATTTT CASSLWGSPTAQHF
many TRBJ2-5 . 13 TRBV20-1 TGCAGTGCCCAGCTAGCGAACAAAGAGACCCAGTACTTC CSAQLANKETQYF
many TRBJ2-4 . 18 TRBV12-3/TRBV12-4 TGTGCCAGCAGTTTTCGGCATTCAGGGGAGGGGTACAAAAACATTCAGTACTTC CASSFRHSGEGYKNIQYF
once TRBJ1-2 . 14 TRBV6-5 TGTGCCAGCAGTTCACCCAGGGGTCAGCTTGGGTACACCTTC CASSSPRGQLGYTF
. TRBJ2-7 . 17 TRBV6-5 TGTGCCAGTAGTTACTCGAGTCAGGGAACGTACTCCTACGAGCAGTACTTC CASSYSSQGTYSYEQYF
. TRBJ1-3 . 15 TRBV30 TGTGCCTGGAGTGGCAGCCGGATCTCTGGAAACACCATATATTTT CAWSGSRISGNTIYF
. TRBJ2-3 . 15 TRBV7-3 TGTGCCAGCAGCTTGCGCGGGATGAGCCCAGATACGCAGTATTTT CASSLRGMSPDTQYF
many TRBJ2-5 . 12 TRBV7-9 TGTGCCAGCAGCTTAAAACAGGAGACCCAGTACTTC CASSLKQETQYF
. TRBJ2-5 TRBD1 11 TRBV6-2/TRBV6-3 TGTGCCAGCGGGGGACAGGGGGCCCAGTACTTC CASGGQGAQYF
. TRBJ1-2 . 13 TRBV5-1 TGCGCCAGCAGCTTGGGACCCGGGAACGGCTACACCTTC CASSLGPGNGYTF
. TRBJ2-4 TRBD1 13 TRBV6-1 TGTGCCAGCAGTCTGACAGGGAAAGAGTTTCAGTACTTC CASSLTGKEFQYF
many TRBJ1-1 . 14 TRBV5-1 TGCGCCAGCAGCTTGGGGCGGGGTCCCACTGAAGCTTTCTTT CASSLGRGPTEAFF
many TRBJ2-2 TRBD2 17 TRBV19 TGTGCCAGTAGTATAACACTAGCGGGTCTGAACACCGGGGAGCTGTTTTTT CASSITLAGLNTGELFF
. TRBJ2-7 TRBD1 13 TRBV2 TGTGCCAGCAGTGGGGACAGGGGAAAGGAGCAGTACTTC CASSGDRGKEQYF
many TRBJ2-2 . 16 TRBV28 TGTGCCAGCAGTTTATATACTAGCATGAACACCGGGGAGCTGTTTTTT CASSLYTSMNTGELFF
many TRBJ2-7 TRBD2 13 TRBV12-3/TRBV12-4 TGTGCCAGCAGTTTACGAGCGGGAGATCTGCAGTACTTC CASSLRAGDLQYF
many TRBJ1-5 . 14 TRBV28 TGTGCCAGCAGTTTACAACAGGGATGGCAGCCCCAGCATTTT CASSLQQGWQPQHF
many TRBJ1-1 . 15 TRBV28 TGTGCCAGCAGTTTCCGACAGATCATGAACACTGAAGCTTTCTTT CASSFRQIMNTEAFF
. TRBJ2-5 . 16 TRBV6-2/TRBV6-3 TGTGCCAGCAGCCACCAACGCCGACATATCCGGGAGACCCAGTACTTC CASSHQRRHIRETQYF
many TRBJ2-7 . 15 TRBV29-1 TGCAGCCTCGGCTCAACTTGCCTAATATCCTACGAGCAGTACTTC CSLGSTCLISYEQYF
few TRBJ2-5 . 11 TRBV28 TGTGCCAGCAGGGGTTTCGAGACCCAGTACTTC CASRGFETQYF
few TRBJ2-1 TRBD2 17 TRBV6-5 TGTGCCAGCAGTTACTCGTCTAGCGGGAGATCCTACAATGAGCAGTTCTTC CASSYSSSGRSYNEQFF
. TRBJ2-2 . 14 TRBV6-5 TGTGCCAGCAGTTACTCGGAGGGGTTCGGGGAGCTGTTTTTT CASSYSEGFGELFF
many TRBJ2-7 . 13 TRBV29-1 TGCAGCGCCACTCCCAGGGGGGGCTACGAGCAGTACTTC CSATPRGGYEQYF
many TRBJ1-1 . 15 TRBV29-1 TGCAGCGTTGAATATCCGGCGACCGGGGGGACTGAAGCTTTCTTT CSVEYPATGGTEAFF
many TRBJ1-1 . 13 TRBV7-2 TGTGCCAGCAGCTTAACTTCGGTACGTGAAGCTTTCTTT CASSLTSVREAFF
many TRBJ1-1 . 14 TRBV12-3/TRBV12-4 TGTGCCAGCCGCCCCGCCGGGGAGATTAGTGAAGCTTTCTTT CASRPAGEISEAFF
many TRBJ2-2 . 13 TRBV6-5 TGTGCCAGCGGGGCTCCGAACACCGGGGAGCTGTTTTTT CASGAPNTGELFF
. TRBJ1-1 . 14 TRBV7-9 TGTGCCAGCAGCTTATCGACAGGACTCACTGAAGCTTTCTTT CASSLSTGLTEAFF
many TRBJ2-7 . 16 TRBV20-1 TGCAGTGCTAGAGATCTAGGGGGGGTAGCAGATGACGAGCAGTACTTC CSARDLGGVADDEQYF
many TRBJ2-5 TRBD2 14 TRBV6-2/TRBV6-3 TGTGCCAGCGCAAGACTAGCGGGAGAAGAGACCCAGTACTTC CASARLAGEETQYF
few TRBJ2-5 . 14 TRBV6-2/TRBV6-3 TGTGCCAGCAGACCCACAGGGAGGGGAGAGACCCAGTACTTC CASRPTGRGETQYF
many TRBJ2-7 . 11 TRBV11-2 TGTGCCAGCAGCCGATCAGGGAGAGAGTACTTC CASSRSGREYF
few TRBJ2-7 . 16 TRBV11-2 TGTGCCAGCAGCTTAGTGTTTAGTTTGGTCGGGTACGAGCAGTACTTC CASSLVFSLVGYEQYF
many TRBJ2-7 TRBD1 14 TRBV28 TGTGCCAGCAGTGGGACAGAAAGAGTTTACGAGCAGTACTTC CASSGTERVYEQYF
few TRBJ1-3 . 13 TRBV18 TGTGCCAGCTCACCGACCGAGGGAAACACCATATATTTT CASSPTEGNTIYF
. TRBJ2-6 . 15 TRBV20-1 TGCAGTGCTAGAGAATCAATCTCTGGGGCCAACGTCCTGACTTTC CSARESISGANVLTF
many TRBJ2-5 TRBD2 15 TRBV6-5 TGTGCCAGCAGTTCCCAAATGGGGGGGGGAGAGACCCAGTACTTC CASSSQMGGGETQYF
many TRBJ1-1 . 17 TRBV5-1 TGCGCCAGCAGCCCGACAGTGAGAAGGTACATGAACACTGAAGCTTTCTTT CASSPTVRRYMNTEAFF
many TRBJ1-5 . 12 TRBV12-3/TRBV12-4 TGTGCCAGCACCGACAACAGGGAAGCCCAGCATTTT CASTDNREAQHF
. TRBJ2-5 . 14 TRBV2 TGTGCCGTGACCCAAGCAGGGGAGTTGGAGACCCAGTACTTC CAVTQAGELETQYF
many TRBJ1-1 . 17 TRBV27 TGTGCCAGCAGTTTAATAGGAGGATTAGTAGGGACCACTGAAGCTTTCTTT CASSLIGGLVGTTEAFF
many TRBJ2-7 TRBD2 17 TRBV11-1 TGTGCCAGCACCATTAAATCAACTAGCGGGAGAGACTACGAGCAGTACTTC CASTIKSTSGRDYEQYF
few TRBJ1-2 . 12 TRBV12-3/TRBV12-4 TGTGCCAGTCTGGGGTATGGCTATGGCTACACCTTC CASLGYGYGYTF
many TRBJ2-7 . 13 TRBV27 TGTGCCAGCAGTCCTGGTAGTAACTACGAGCAGTACTTC CASSPGSNYEQYF
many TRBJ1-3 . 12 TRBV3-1 TGTGCCAGCAGCCAACAGGGAAACACCATATATTTT CASSQQGNTIYF
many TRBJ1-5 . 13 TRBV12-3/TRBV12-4 TGTGCCAGCACCCCGGGGGGGGTCCAGCCCCAGCATTTT CASTPGGVQPQHF
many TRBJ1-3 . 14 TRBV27 TGTGCCAGCAGTCCTCGGGACTCTGGAAACACCATATATTTT CASSPRDSGNTIYF
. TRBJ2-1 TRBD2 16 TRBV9 TGTGCCAGCAGCGTCCGAGCGGGGAACTCCTACAATGAGCAGTTCTTC CASSVRAGNSYNEQFF
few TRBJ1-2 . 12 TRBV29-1 TGCAGCGTTGTAACCAGCAACTATGGCTACACCTTC CSVVTSNYGYTF
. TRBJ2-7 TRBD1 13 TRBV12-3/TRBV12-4 TGTGCCAGCAGCGGGACAGGAGTCCACGAGCAGTACTTC CASSGTGVHEQYF
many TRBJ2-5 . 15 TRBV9 TGTGCCAGCAGCGAGGGGGGGGGCGGTCAAGAGACCCAGTACTTC CASSEGGGGQETQYF
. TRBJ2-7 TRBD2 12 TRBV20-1 TGCAGTGCGGGGACTAGCGACTACGAGCAGTACTTC CSAGTSDYEQYF
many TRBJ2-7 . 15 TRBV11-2 TGTGCCAGCAGCTTGGACCGAAACAGGTGGTACGAGCAGTACTTC CASSLDRNRWYEQYF
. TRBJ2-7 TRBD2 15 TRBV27 TGTGCCAGCAAATCTGGACTAGCGGCTACCTACGAGCAGTACTTC CASKSGLAATYEQYF